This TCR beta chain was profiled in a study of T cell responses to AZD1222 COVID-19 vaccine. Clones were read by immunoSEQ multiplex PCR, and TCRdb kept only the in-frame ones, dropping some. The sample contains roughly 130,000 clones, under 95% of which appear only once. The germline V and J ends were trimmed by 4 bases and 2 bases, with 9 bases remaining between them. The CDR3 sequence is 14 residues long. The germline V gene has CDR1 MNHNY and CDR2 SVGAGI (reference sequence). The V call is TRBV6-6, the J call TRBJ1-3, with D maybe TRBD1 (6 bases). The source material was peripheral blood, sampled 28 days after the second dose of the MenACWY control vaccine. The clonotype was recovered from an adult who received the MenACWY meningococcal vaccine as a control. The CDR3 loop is CASSFQGTGNTIYF. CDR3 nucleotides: TGTGCCAGCAGTTTCCAGGGGACTGGAAACACCATATATTTT.